This T cell receptor (beta chain) emerged from a study of tissue T cells after allogeneic stem cell transplantation. The study's findings and limits: Blood and spleen captured only part of the tissue TCR repertoire. TCR repertoires tracked anatomic similarity, regardless of disease or transplant status.

J gave up 7 bases and V 9 bases, and 10 bases lay outside the gene matches. The germline V gene has CDR1 KGHPV and CDR2 FQNQEV (reference sequence). The CDR3 extends over 13 amino acids. CDR3 sequences, V/J genes, frequencies and template counts came from survey-depth TCRbeta sequencing. Generated by immunoSEQ multiplex PCR, the TCRdb table keeps only in-frame clones and is missing some. The sample holds around 2,900 clones; roughly 43% are singletons and the top ten take roughly a quarter. The sample's time point: mouse harvest day 14 after allogeneic transplant. Each mouse received 10^7 T-cell-depleted marrow cells plus 10^6 splenic CD5+ T cells by tail vein. Mice had MHC-mismatched B6 into BALB/c GVHD, sampled day 7 or 14. Worth noting for this clone: Its antigen is not identified. All gene names here are mouse names. The DNA ends 1 residue before the CDR3 does, and the rest of the CDR3 is filled in from the germline J gene.

This TCR derives from a female BALB/c mouse given C57BL/6 T cells with graft-versus-host disease after an allogeneic hematopoietic cell transplant. The chain links TRBV26 to TRBJ2-4; TRBD2 aligns across 7 bases. The sequenced material came from gut tissue. CDR3 sequence reads: CASRSGGWDTLYF. The part of the CDR3 DNA that was read is TGTGCCAGTCGAAGTGGGGGGTGGGACACCTTGTAC.